The 11 T cell receptor beta chains below were found in one sample sequenced in a study of blood T cell repertoires in COVID-19. Assay used: immunoSEQ multiplex PCR; TCRdb lists only in-frame clones, some missing. Of approximately 98,000 clones detected, about three quarters appear once; the ten largest clones hold 1.5% to 2%. Sequencing was performed on peripheral blood. Receptors were obtained from a woman aged 40 to 50 with acute or convalescent COVID-19.

The CDR3 loop reads CASSLTLAGEETQYF. CDR3 bases: TGTGCCAGCAGCTTAACGTTAGCGGGGGAAGAGACCCAGTACTTC. The chain recombines TRBV7-3 with TRBJ2-5; 9 positions agree with TRBD2. This CDR3 has 15 amino acids. Germline V CDR1 and CDR2: SGHTA, FQGTGA. V lost 0 bases, J lost 3 bases, and 2 bases stayed unmatched.

On this clone: This may stem from a read error, because a much larger clone lies one nucleotide away. The rearrangement uses TRBV7-2 and TRBJ1-1, with a possible D match to TRBD1 (5 bases). The CDR3 runs 13 residues. The germline V and J ends were trimmed by 5 bases and 1 base, with 8 bases remaining between them. Germline CDR1 SGHTA, CDR2 FQGNSA. The CDR3 DNA reads TGTGCCAGCAGCCGAACAGGGAACACTGAAGCTTTCTTT. It yields the protein CASSRTGNTEAFF.

This clone was observed a single time. The CDR3 DNA follows: TGCGCCAGCAGCTCCGGACTGGATCCAGATACGCAGTATTTT. This sequence encodes CASSSGLDPDTQYF. The chain has TRBV5-1 and TRBJ2-3, with D maybe TRBD2 (5 bases). Trimming took 3 bases from V and 4 from J, leaving 12 bases between them. The CDR3 contains 14 residues. Germline V CDR1 and CDR2: SGHRS, YFSETQ.

The chain is built from TRBV3-1 (or the pseudogene TRBV3-2) and TRBJ2-1; 10 bases align to TRBD2. V lost 1 base and J lost 6; bases outside the gene matches: 6. Germline-derived CDR1 and CDR2 are LGHDT and YNNKEL (reference sequence). The CDR3 covers 16 residues. CDR3 amino acids: CASSQGSLAGANEQFF. The CDR3, as DNA: TGTGCCAGCAGCCAAGGAAGTCTAGCGGGGGCCAATGAGCAGTTCTTC.

The chain couples TRBV5-1 to TRBJ2-4, with D possibly TRBD1 on 7 matching bases. Germline V gene lookup returns CDR1 SGHRS and CDR2 YFSETQ. The V end was cut by 5 bases, the J end by 2 bases, with 23 bases between. The CDR3 is 18 amino acids. The CDR3, as DNA: TGCGCCAGCAGTTATGGACAGGTCGGGGACTTTTCCAAAAACATTCAGTACTTC. It translates to CASSYGQVGDFSKNIQYF. Full variable domain (remainder filled in from reference TRBV5-1 and TRBJ2-4): KAGVTQTPRYLIKTRGQQVTLSCSPISGHRSVSWYQQTPGQGLQFLFEYFSETQRNKGNFPGRFSGRQFSNSRSEMNVSTLELGDSALYLCASSYGQVGDFSKNIQYFGAGTRLSVL.

The chain combines TRBV4-3 with TRBJ1-4, with a weak D call TRBD1 (6 bases). Germline V gene data show CDR1 as LGHNA and CDR2 as YSLEER. The CDR3 spans 15 residues. V lost 4 bases and J lost 7, with 16 bases in between. CDR3 protein: CASSPQTGLGEKLFF. The CDR3 region has the DNA TGCGCCAGCAGCCCCCAGACAGGCCTCGGTGAAAAACTGTTTTTT.

The V and J genes are TRBV7-2 and TRBJ2-3, with TRBD1 as a possible D gene (5 bases). Germline V gene data show CDR1 as SGHTA and CDR2 as FQGNSA. CDR3 length: 14 amino acids. V was trimmed by 1 base and J by 3 bases, leaving 8 bases between them. The chain's CDR3 is CASSLGTGTDTQYF. CDR3 nucleotides: TGTGCCAGCAGCTTAGGCACAGGAACAGATACGCAGTATTTT.

This clone was seen a handful of times. The chain is built from TRBV27 and TRBJ2-2, with TRBD2 matching over 13 bases. In germline, CDR1 is MNHEY, CDR2 SMNVEV (reference sequence). The trim removed 5 bases at V and 5 bases at J, leaving 5 bases unmatched. The CDR3 length is 16 residues. CDR3 DNA: TGTGCCAGCAGTCCCGGACTAGCGGGGGCGACCGGGGAGCTGTTTTTT. Protein product: CASSPGLAGATGELFF.

This chain links TRBV28 with TRBJ1-1; D is undetermined. Germline lookup yields CDR1 MDHEN and CDR2 SYDVKM. The length of the CDR3 is 11 residues. V was pared by 5 bases and J by 1 base, with 2 bases between. CDR3 bases: TGTGCCAGCAGTCAGAACACTGAAGCTTTCTTT. This codes for CASSQNTEAFF. Supplemented by reference TRBV28 and TRBJ1-1, the full variable domain reads DVKVTQSSRYLVKRTGEKVFLECVQDMDHENMFWYRQDPGLGLRLIYFSYDVKMKEKGDIPEGYSVSREKKERFSLILESASTNQTSMYLCASSQNTEAFFGQGTRLTVV.

This chain uses TRBV5-8 with TRBJ2-2; 10 bases agree with TRBD1. Germline values: CDR1 SGHTS, CDR2 YDEGEE. This CDR3 is 18 amino acids long. V lost 0 bases, J lost 5 bases, and 10 bases stayed unmatched. Here the CDR3 reads CASSLVGQGPPGTGELFF. The CDR3 DNA is TGTGCCAGCAGCTTGGTGGGACAGGGGCCTCCCGGAACCGGGGAGCTGTTTTTT. Supplemented by reference TRBV5-8 and TRBJ2-2, the full variable domain reads EAGVTQSPTHLIKTRGQQATLRCSPISGHTSVYWYQQALGLGLQFLLWYDEGEERNRGNFPPRFSGRQFPNYSSELNVNALELEDSALYLCASSLVGQGPPGTGELFFGEGSRLTVL.

The V and J genes are TRBV5-1 and TRBJ1-1; D gene uncertain. The V and J ends lost 7 bases and 1 base respectively, with 14 bases between them. The germline CDR1 and CDR2 sequences are SGHRS and YFSETQ. The CDR3 covers 14 residues. For the CDR3, the DNA is TGCGCCAGCCAAACGGGAGGGTCGAACACTGAAGCTTTCTTT. As protein: CASQTGGSNTEAFF.